The next 14 T cell receptor beta chains were all read from a single sample in a study of blood T cells in healthy people across ages. A second roughly 6 to 11 cycle PCR used barcoded and J-beta primers. TCRdb re-analysed the 5' RACE reads in MiXCR, keeping a single row per CDR3 protein. The sample lists roughly 800,000 distinct CDR3 sequences, 58% occurring once. Material for sequencing was blood. The receptors were sampled from a man aged 25-45 years in good health.

The chain has TRBV7-2 and TRBJ1-5, with D unclear. The ends were cut back, 5 bases at V and 11 bases at J, with 16 bases in the middle. The length of the CDR3 is 13 residues. Germline CDR1 is SGHTA and CDR2 is FQGNSA. CDR3 sequence reads: CASSPSPLETQHF. Here the CDR3 DNA reads TGTGCCAGCAGCCCTAGTCCTCTGGAAACCCAGCATTTT.

This chain joins TRBV6-1 and TRBJ2-4, with a possible D match to TRBD2 (5 bases). The V end lost 2 bases, the J end lost 13 bases, and 21 bases lay between the germline ends. Germline assignment: CDR1 MNHNS and CDR2 SASEGT. This CDR3 is 15 amino acids long. Here the CDR3 reads CASSERAAFGKEQYF. In DNA form, the CDR3 reads TGTGCCAGCAGTGAACGGGCCGCCTTCGGGAAGGAGCAGTACTTC.

The J gene is TRBJ2-7, the V gene TRBV7-8; TRBD1 agrees at 9 bases. CDR1 is SGHVS and CDR2 is FQNEAQ in the germline V gene. The V and J ends lost 3 bases and 2 bases, in that order; junction bases with no gene match: 11. The CDR3 is 17 residues long. The CDR3 spells CASSFRSGQGAPYEQYF. The CDR3 nucleotides read TGTGCCAGCAGCTTTCGATCGGGACAGGGCGCCCCCTACGAGCAGTACTTC.

This clonotype occurred a few times. Its ends do not fully match the called genes, so a read error is possible. V usage is TRBV7-7 and J usage is TRBJ2-1, with 8 bases matching TRBD2. The CDR3 runs to 16 residues. Germline CDR1 SSHAT, CDR2 FNYEAQ (reference sequence). The CDR3 spells CASSLRLAPPHNEQFF. CDR3 nucleotide sequence: TGTGCTAGCAGCTTACGACTAGCGCCACCCCACAATGAGCAGTTCTTC.

This chain joins TRBV30 and TRBJ2-7; D is possibly TRBD1 or TRBD2 (5 bases each). Trimming cost V 4 bases and J 0 bases, with 10 bases left between them. The CDR3 consists of 13 residues. Germline V CDR1 and CDR2: GTSNPN, SVGIG (reference sequence). CDR3 sequence: CAWNGALSYEQYF. The CDR3 DNA reads as TGTGCCTGGAACGGGGCCCTCTCCTACGAGCAGTACTTC.

This clonotype was observed a single time. This rearrangement joins TRBV5-1 to TRBJ2-5, with a weak D call TRBD2 (6 bases). V was clipped by 1 base and J by 4 bases, with 14 bases between them. The V gene's germline CDR1 is SGHRS and CDR2 YFSETQ. CDR3 size: 15 residues. CDR3 protein: CASSLWESEGETQYF. DNA for the CDR3: TGCGCCAGCAGCTTGTGGGAATCGGAGGGAGAGACCCAGTACTTC.

This clonotype was counted only a few times. This chain joins TRBV29-1 and TRBJ2-3; 11 nucleotides agree with TRBD2. The CDR3 contains 14 residues. From germline, CDR1 is SQVTM and CDR2 ANQGSEA. V lost 5 bases, J lost 5 bases, and 6 bases stayed unmatched. CDR3 coding DNA: TGCAGCGTTAATAGCGGGGGGGGCATAGATACGCAGTATTTT. It codes for CSVNSGGGIDTQYF.

The rearrangement uses TRBV27 and TRBJ2-1, with D perhaps given as TRBD1 or TRBD2 (6 bases each). The germline V gene has CDR1 MNHEY and CDR2 SMNVEV (reference sequence). Trimming took off 10 bases at V and 6 bases at J, with 19 bases between the two ends. There are 14 residues in the CDR3. The CDR3 spells CATRGGGPGNEQFF. The CDR3 DNA follows: TGTGCCACTCGCGGAGGGGGGCCTGGCAATGAGCAGTTCTTC.

Worth noting for this clonotype: A read error is possible here, since a much larger clone lies one base away. This chain uses TRBV11-1 with TRBJ2-7; D is possibly TRBD1 (5 bases). Trimming took 4 bases from V and 1 from J, leaving 14 bases between them. The CDR3 runs 15 residues. The V gene's germline CDR1 is SGHAT and CDR2 FQDESV (reference sequence). The DNA of the CDR3 is TGTGCCAGCAGCTACGCGGCACAGGAATCCTACGAGCAGTACTTC. It is translated as CASSYAAQESYEQYF.

This clonotype was seen a handful of times. This rearrangement joins TRBV3-1 to TRBJ2-5; D is possibly TRBD2 (5 bases). The V gene lost 0 bases and the J gene lost 5 bases, with 22 bases spanning the gap. This CDR3 contains 18 residues. In germline, CDR1 is LGHDT, CDR2 YNNKEL (reference sequence). The CDR3 spells CASSQDDTSWARVETQYF. Written as DNA, the CDR3 is TGTGCCAGCAGCCAAGACGATACTAGTTGGGCCCGGGTTGAGACCCAGTACTTC.

CDR3 amino acids: CSVQAGRTRYEQYF. CDR3 sequence (DNA): TGCAGCGTGCAGGCGGGACGGACTCGCTACGAGCAGTACTTC. The chain has TRBV29-1 and TRBJ2-7, with TRBD2 as a possible D gene (6 bases). CDR3 length: 14 residues. Trimming stripped 6 bases from V and 3 bases from J, with 18 bases between. Germline V gene data show CDR1 as SQVTM and CDR2 as ANQGSEA.

This chain joins TRBV20-1 and TRBJ2-7, with 9 positions matching TRBD1. V was pared by 6 bases and J by 3 bases, with 6 bases of the junction left unmatched. The length of the CDR3 is 13 residues. Germline V gene lookup returns CDR1 DFQATT and CDR2 SNEGSKA (reference sequence). The CDR3 reads CSAGGTGNYEQYF. CDR3 nucleotides: TGCAGTGCGGGAGGGACAGGGAACTACGAGCAGTACTTC.

This clonotype was seen a few times. The chain employs TRBV7-9 and TRBJ2-7; D ambiguous. Germline V gene lookup returns CDR1 SEHNR and CDR2 FQNEAQ (reference sequence). V was trimmed by 1 base and J by 2 bases, leaving 9 bases between them. The CDR3 is 14 amino acids. The CDR3 region has the DNA TGTGCCAGCAGCTTAGTTGGCAGACCCTACGAGCAGTACTTC. Its translation is CASSLVGRPYEQYF.

This chain links TRBV7-2 with TRBJ1-4, with D maybe TRBD1 (6 bases). V lost 2 bases and J 8 bases, leaving 21 bases between the germline ends. Germline V gene lookup returns CDR1 SGHTA and CDR2 FQGNSA. The CDR3 length is 17 residues. The CDR3 loop is CASSLTGRGKWREKLFF. The CDR3 DNA is TGTGCCAGCAGCTTAACGGGGAGGGGGAAATGGAGAGAAAAACTGTTTTTT.